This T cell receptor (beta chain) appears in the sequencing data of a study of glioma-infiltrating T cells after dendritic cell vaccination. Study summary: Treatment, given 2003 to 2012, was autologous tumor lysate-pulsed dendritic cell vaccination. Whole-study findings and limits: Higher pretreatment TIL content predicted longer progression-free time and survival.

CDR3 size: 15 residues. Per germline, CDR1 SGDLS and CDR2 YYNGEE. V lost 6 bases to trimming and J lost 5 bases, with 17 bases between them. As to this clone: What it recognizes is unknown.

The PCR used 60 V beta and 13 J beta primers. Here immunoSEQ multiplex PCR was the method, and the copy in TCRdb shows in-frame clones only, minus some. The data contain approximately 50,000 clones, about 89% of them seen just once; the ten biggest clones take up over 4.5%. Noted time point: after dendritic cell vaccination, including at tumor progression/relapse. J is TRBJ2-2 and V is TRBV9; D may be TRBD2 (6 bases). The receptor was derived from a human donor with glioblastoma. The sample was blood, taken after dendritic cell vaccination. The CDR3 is CASTQGSGATGELFF. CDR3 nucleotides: TGTGCCAGCACCCAAGGTAGCGGAGCGACCGGGGAGCTGTTTTTT.